Sequencing of this TCR beta chain was carried out in a study of shared clonotypes between healthy human individuals. The data were produced by immunoSEQ multiplex PCR, yet TCRdb's version contains in-frame clones alone and is incomplete. Of about 1,900,000 clones listed, about 95% are singletons. The CDR3 length is 12 residues. Trimming cost V 1 base and J 5 bases, with 2 bases left between them. The germline V gene encodes CDR1 MNHEY and CDR2 SMNVEV (reference sequence). Positive CCR7 selection of CD45RO-negative cells yielded the naive CD8 cells, and terminally differentiated effector memory CD45RA+ cells were excluded. This clone showed up just a few times.

The chain carries TRBV27 and TRBJ2-2; D gene ambiguous. This clonotype was sampled from a young man in good health. Sequencing used naive CD8+ T cells sorted from blood. The CDR3 coding sequence is TGTGCCAGCAGTTTATGGACCGGGGAGCTGTTTTTT. This translates into CASSLWTGELFF.